Below are 13 T cell receptor beta chains sequenced from a single sample in a study of PD-1 blockade in classical Hodgkin lymphoma. All trial patients relapsed after autologous stem cell transplantation. TCRdb keeps only in-frame clones here, not all; method: immunoSEQ multiplex PCR. The data contain over 13,000 clones, under 80% of them singletons. The specimen comprised peripheral blood mononuclear cells (PBMCs), sampled before the second cycle of nivolumab. These receptors all stem from a human donor with classical Hodgkin lymphoma.

As concerns this clone: One junction end does not reproduce the germline sequence, and a read error may be involved. The chain is built from TRBV7-7 and TRBJ2-2; D perhaps matches TRBD1 (6 bases). The germline CDR1 and CDR2 sequences are SSHAT and FNYEAQ (reference sequence). This CDR3 spans 14 amino acids. The CDR3 DNA follows: TGTGCTAGCAGCTTAGGGCAGGGGTCCGGGGAGCTGTTTTTT. It is translated as CASSLGQGSGELFF.

In its sample, this clone was seen a few times. The gene calls are TRBV19 and TRBJ1-1; possibly TRBD1 for D (5 bases). CDR3 size: 15 residues. Germline CDR1 reads LNHDA; CDR2 reads SQIVND (reference sequence). Trimming shortened V by 7 bases and J by 4 bases, and 19 bases separated the two germline ends. This CDR3 reads CASMRGRGISTEAFF. DNA for the CDR3: TGTGCCAGTATGCGGGGGAGGGGAATAAGCACTGAAGCTTTCTTT.

The V and J genes are TRBV9 and TRBJ2-3; weak D call: TRBD1 (5 bases). This CDR3 region has 15 residues. The germline V gene encodes CDR1 SGDLS and CDR2 YYNGEE. V lost 4 bases to trimming and J lost 1 base, with 13 bases between them. CDR3 sequence (DNA): TGTGCCAGCAGCTTAGCAACAGGTGGCACAGATACGCAGTATTTT. Translation: CASSLATGGTDTQYF.

The V and J genes are TRBV19 and TRBJ1-1; D not resolved. Germline CDR1 and CDR2: LNHDA and SQIVND (reference sequence). The V end lost 3 bases, the J end lost 1 base, and 15 bases lay between the germline ends. This CDR3 region has 16 residues. The DNA of the CDR3 is TGTGCCAGTAGTATTCCCGCTTTGGGATCGAACACTGAAGCTTTCTTT. It codes for CASSIPALGSNTEAFF.

The chain combines TRBV6-5 with TRBJ2-5; D possibly corresponds to TRBD1 (6 bases). Germline CDR1 reads MNHEY; CDR2 reads SVGAGI. The ends were cut back, 5 bases at V and 2 bases at J, with 15 bases in the middle. CDR3 length equals 15 residues. CDR3 protein: CASSTQGWGQETQYF. CDR3 nucleotides: TGTGCCAGCAGTACACAGGGATGGGGACAAGAGACCCAGTACTTC.

The table lists this clone with a count of one. This sequence joins TRBV11-2 and TRBJ1-1; D call uncertain. Trimming shortened V by 5 bases and J by 1 base, and 8 bases separated the two germline ends. Germline CDR1 is SGHAT and CDR2 is FQNNGV. This CDR3 comprises 13 residues. The CDR3 loop is CASSTLTNTEAFF. CDR3 coding DNA: TGTGCCAGCAGCACCCTTACGAACACTGAAGCTTTCTTT.

CDR3 region: CASSLLHVRQSFF. DNA for the CDR3: TGTGCCAGCAGTTTATTACACGTTAGACAATCTTTCTTT. The chain combines TRBV28 with TRBJ1-1; no clear D gene. The V gene lost 1 base and the J gene lost 12 bases, with 15 bases spanning the gap. This CDR3 spans 13 amino acids. Germline V gives CDR1 MDHEN, CDR2 SYDVKM.

The V gene is TRBV4-1, the J gene TRBJ2-3; a weak D match, TRBD2 (7 bases). This CDR3 region has 16 residues. Looked up from germline, CDR1 is MGHRA and CDR2 is YSYEKL. The V end lost 3 bases, the J end lost 1 base, and 14 bases lay between the germline ends. CDR3 in DNA: TGCGCCAGCAGCCATTCTCCGGGGGGCGGCACAGATACGCAGTATTTT. Amino acid sequence: CASSHSPGGGTDTQYF.

This clone showed up just a few times. J is TRBJ2-7 and V is TRBV5-1, with 8 bases that match TRBD1. J was trimmed by 2 bases and V by 2 bases; bases with no gene match: 9. The length of the CDR3 is 16 residues. The germline V gene encodes CDR1 SGHRS and CDR2 YFSETQ. This CDR3 is CASSFAGQGGAYEQYF. The CDR3, as DNA: TGCGCCAGCAGCTTCGCCGGACAGGGAGGCGCCTACGAGCAGTACTTC.

V usage is TRBV27 and J usage is TRBJ1-2, with unresolved D. The CDR3 runs to 13 residues. Trimming shortened V by 1 base and J by 4 bases, and 7 bases separated the two germline ends. Germline V gives CDR1 MNHEY, CDR2 SMNVEV (reference sequence). CDR3 loop: CASSLYLGYGYTF. In DNA form, the CDR3 reads TGTGCCAGCAGTTTATATTTAGGCTATGGCTACACCTTC.

The chain uses TRBV6-8 and TRBJ2-2; D is undetermined. Deletions cut 2 bases from V and 7 bases from J, with 8 bases between. The CDR3 is 13 amino acids. Germline V gives CDR1 MNHGY, CDR2 SAAAGT. CDR3 region: CASSYGDYGELFF. The DNA of the CDR3 is TGTGCCAGCAGTTACGGGGATTACGGGGAGCTGTTTTTT.

The rearrangement joins TRBV27 to TRBJ2-5, with D hard to call. This CDR3 spans 14 amino acids. V lost 8 bases and J lost 2, with 15 bases in between. Germline values: CDR1 MNHEY, CDR2 SMNVEV (reference sequence). This CDR3 is CASGSSPWQETQYF. For the CDR3, the DNA is TGTGCCAGCGGATCTTCTCCGTGGCAAGAGACCCAGTACTTC.

This clone was observed a single time. The J gene is TRBJ2-6, the V gene TRBV6-9; no clear D. V was trimmed by 4 bases and J by 5 bases, leaving 21 bases between them. The length of the CDR3 is 18 residues. The germline CDR1 and CDR2 sequences are MNHGY and SVAAGI. CDR3 sequence: CASSLFHLRQSRANVLTF. DNA of the CDR3: TGTGCCAGCAGTTTGTTCCACTTACGACAAAGTCGGGCCAACGTCCTGACTTTC.